This entry is about one TCR beta chain. What it recognizes is unknown. Time point specified: blood 2 weeks post-SBRT. Treatment described: 15 Gy SBRT to primary tumor, nephrectomy 4 weeks later. This renal cell carcinoma was of the clear cell type. The data derive from a study of radiation and T cells in renal cell carcinoma. Study-wide background: Nephrectomy followed 15 Gy stereotactic body radiation by 4 weeks.

This CDR3 comprises 13 residues. Germline V gene sequence: CDR1 MNHNY, CDR2 SVGAGI (reference sequence). Trimming took 2 bases from V and 1 from J, leaving 5 bases between them. Assay: immunoSEQ multiplex PCR; the TCRdb copy retains only in-frame clones and omits some. The table includes around 26,000 clones, roughly 80% detected once. Study-wide results and limits: Without pretreatment biopsies, baseline tumor clonotype presence was undetermined.

The receptor was derived from a man aged 55 to 70 with renal cell carcinoma. The V call is TRBV6-6, the J call TRBJ1-1; D call uncertain. This specimen was blood, taken from a patient whose treatment included radiotherapy and nephrectomy. The CDR3 DNA reads TGTGCCAGCAGTTACCAGGAGAACACTGAAGCTTTCTTT. Its translation: CASSYQENTEAFF.